A selection of T cell receptor beta chains follows, all from one sample in a study of human T cells and chemical hapten exposure. MiXCR, applied by TCRdb to the RACE reads, yields one record per CDR3 protein. The sample lists tens of thousands of distinct CDR3 sequences; approximately 7.4% were seen once. Sequencing was carried out using whole blood. The receptors were gathered from a human donor in good health. Some clones in this sample may be carry-over from other donors' samples. Each CDR3 is given with its conserved first and last residue. The D gene is left open where the match is weak. Clone size is given for some rows only: seen once, a few or many times, or a class if the clone is expanded.

-	14	many	TRBV3-1	TRBJ1-1	TGTGCCAGCAGCCAAGCTCAGATGAACACTGAAGCTTTCTTT	CASSQAQMNTEAFF
-	15	-	TRBV18	TRBJ2-3	TGTGCCAGCTCACCACCGTACGCCAGCACAGATACGCAGTATTTT	CASSPPYASTDTQYF
-	16	-	TRBV4-3	TRBJ2-6	TGCGCCAGCAGCCAAGCCACGAGCTCTGGGGCCAACGTCCTGACTTTC	CASSQATSSGANVLTF
TRBD1	14	-	TRBV29-1	TRBJ1-6	TGCAGCGTTGGGACAGGGGGCAGTTCTTCACCCCTCCACTTT	CSVGTGGSSSPLHF
-	13	many	TRBV12-3/TRBV12-4	TRBJ1-5	TGTGCCAGCAGTTTCGAAAGCAATCAGCCCCAGCATTTT	CASSFESNQPQHF
TRBD1	14	many	TRBV2	TRBJ1-5	TGTGCCAGGACTCCAGGACAGGGCAATCAGCCCCAGCATTTT	CARTPGQGNQPQHF
-	14	-	TRBV12-3/TRBV12-4	TRBJ2-5	TGTGCCAGCAAAGAAGGGCTTAATGGGGAGACCCAGTACTTC	CASKEGLNGETQYF
TRBD1	18	few	TRBV4-2	TRBJ1-4	TGTGCCAGCAGCCAACTTCCCGGGACAGGAGGATCTAATGAAAAACTGTTTTTT	CASSQLPGTGGSNEKLFF
-	14	-	TRBV5-1	TRBJ2-7	TGCGCCAGCAGCTTCTCCGGGGGCGAAGACGAGCAGTACTTC	CASSFSGGEDEQYF
-	14	-	TRBV5-1	TRBJ2-3	TGCGCCAGCAGCTTGCAGACTAGCACAGATACGCAGTATTTT	CASSLQTSTDTQYF
TRBD1	14	-	TRBV5-5	TRBJ2-1	TGTGCCAGCAGCCCTCGAGGGACAGAGGATGAGCAGTTCTTC	CASSPRGTEDEQFF
TRBD1	14	-	TRBV18	TRBJ2-3	TGTGCCAGCTCACCCGAACGGGACAGTCTGCGCAGTGGTTTT	CASSPERDSLRSGF
-	11	many	TRBV3-1	TRBJ1-2	TGTGCCAGCAGCCATAGCAGGGGCTACACCTTC	CASSHSRGYTF
-	14	few	TRBV14	TRBJ2-5	TGTGCCAGCAGCCAAGAGGGGGGGCGAGAGACCCAGTACTTC	CASSQEGGRETQYF
-	16	medium-sized	TRBV29-1	TRBJ1-1	TGCAGCGTTGCCGAAGCAACAGGGAGGAGGACCACTGAAGCTTTCTTT	CSVAEATGRRTTEAFF
-	15	few	TRBV25-1	TRBJ2-3	TGTGCCAGCATAAAAAGGTCCAGAGGCACAGATACGCAGTATTTT	CASIKRSRGTDTQYF
TRBD1	17	many	TRBV20-1	TRBJ2-4	TGCAGTGCTAGGATTAGACAGGGGGGAGGGTTAAAAAACATTCAGTACTTC	CSARIRQGGGLKNIQYF